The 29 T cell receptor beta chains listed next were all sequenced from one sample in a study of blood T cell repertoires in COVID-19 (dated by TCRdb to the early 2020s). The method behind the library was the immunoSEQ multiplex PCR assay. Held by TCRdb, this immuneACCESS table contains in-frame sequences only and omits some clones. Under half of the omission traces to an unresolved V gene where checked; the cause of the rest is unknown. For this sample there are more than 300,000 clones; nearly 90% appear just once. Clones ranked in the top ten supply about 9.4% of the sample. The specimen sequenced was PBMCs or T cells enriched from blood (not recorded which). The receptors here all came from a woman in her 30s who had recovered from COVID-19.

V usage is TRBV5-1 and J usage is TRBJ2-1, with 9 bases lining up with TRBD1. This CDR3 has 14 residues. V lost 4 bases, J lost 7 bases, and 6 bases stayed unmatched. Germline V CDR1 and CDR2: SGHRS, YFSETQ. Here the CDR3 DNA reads TGCGCCAGCAGCGGTCGACAGGGGGTGAATGAGCAGTTCTTC. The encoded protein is CASSGRQGVNEQFF.

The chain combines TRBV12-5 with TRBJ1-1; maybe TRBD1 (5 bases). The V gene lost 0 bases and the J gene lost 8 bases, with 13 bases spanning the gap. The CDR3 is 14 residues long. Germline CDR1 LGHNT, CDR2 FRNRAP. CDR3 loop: CASGLVPNQGEAFF. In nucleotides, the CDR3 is TGTGCTAGTGGTTTGGTCCCTAATCAGGGAGAAGCTTTCTTT.

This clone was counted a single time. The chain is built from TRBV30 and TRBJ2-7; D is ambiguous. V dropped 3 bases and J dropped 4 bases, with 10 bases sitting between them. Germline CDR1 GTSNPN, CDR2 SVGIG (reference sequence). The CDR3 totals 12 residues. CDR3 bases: TGTGCCTGGAGCCCACTGAGTTACGAGCAGTACTTC. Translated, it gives CAWSPLSYEQYF.

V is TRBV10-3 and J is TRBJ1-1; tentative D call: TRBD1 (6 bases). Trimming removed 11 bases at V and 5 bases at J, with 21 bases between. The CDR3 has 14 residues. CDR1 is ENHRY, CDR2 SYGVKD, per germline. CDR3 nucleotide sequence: TGTGCCTCTAGGACAGATCCGACGAGGACTGAAGCTTTCTTT. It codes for CASRTDPTRTEAFF.

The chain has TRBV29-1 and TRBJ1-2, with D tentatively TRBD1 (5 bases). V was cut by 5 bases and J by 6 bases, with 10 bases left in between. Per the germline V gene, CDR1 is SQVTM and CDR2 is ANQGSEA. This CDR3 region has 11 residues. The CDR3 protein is CSVRRGHGYTF. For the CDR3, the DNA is TGCAGCGTTCGTAGGGGTCATGGCTACACCTTC.

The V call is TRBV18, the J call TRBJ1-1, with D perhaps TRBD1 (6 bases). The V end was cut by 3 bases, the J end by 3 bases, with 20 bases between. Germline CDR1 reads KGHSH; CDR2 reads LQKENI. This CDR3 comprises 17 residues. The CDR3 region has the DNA TGTGCCAGCTCACCGACGCTCTTCAGGGACAAGGACACTGAAGCTTTCTTT. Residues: CASSPTLFRDKDTEAFF.

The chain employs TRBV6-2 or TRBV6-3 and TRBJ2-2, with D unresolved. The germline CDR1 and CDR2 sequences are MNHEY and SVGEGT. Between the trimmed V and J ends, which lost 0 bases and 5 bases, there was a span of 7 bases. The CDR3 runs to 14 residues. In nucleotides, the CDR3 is TGTGCCAGCAGTTACTCTACTCGGACCGGGGAGCTGTTTTTT. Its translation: CASSYSTRTGELFF.

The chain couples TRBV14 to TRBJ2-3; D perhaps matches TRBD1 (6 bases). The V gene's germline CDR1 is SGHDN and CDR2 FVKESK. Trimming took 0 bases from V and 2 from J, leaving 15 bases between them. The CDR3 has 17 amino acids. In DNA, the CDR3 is TGTGCCAGCAGCCAAGATTACGGCGCAGGGGTCACAGATACGCAGTATTTT. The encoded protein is CASSQDYGAGVTDTQYF.

CDR3 in amino acids: CASINLAGNYNEQFF. CDR3 bases: TGTGCCAGCATAAATCTAGCGGGAAATTACAATGAGCAGTTCTTC. V usage is TRBV27 and J usage is TRBJ2-1; 9 bases match TRBD2. Germline CDR1 MNHEY, CDR2 SMNVEV (reference sequence). V lost 7 bases to trimming and J lost 4 bases; unmatched junction nucleotides: 8. This CDR3 is 15 amino acids long.

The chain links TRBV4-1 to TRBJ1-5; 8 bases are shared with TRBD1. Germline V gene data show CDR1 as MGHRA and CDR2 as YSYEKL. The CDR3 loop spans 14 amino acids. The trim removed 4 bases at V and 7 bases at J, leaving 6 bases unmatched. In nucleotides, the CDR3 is TGCGCCAGCAGCCCATGGACAGGGCAGCAGCCCCAGCATTTT. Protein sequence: CASSPWTGQQPQHF.

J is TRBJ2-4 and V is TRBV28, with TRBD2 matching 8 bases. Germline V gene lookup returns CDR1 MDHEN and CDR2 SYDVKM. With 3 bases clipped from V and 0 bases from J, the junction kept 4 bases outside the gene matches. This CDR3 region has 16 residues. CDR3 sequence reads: CASSLPGGLAKNIQYF. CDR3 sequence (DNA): TGTGCCAGCAGTTTGCCGGGAGGGTTAGCCAAAAACATTCAGTACTTC.

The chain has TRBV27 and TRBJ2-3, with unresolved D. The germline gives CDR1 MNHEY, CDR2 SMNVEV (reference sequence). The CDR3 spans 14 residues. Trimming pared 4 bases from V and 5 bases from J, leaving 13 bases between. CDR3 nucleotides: TGTGCCAGCAGTTCCTCTACGGGTGTAGATACGCAGTATTTT. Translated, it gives CASSSSTGVDTQYF.

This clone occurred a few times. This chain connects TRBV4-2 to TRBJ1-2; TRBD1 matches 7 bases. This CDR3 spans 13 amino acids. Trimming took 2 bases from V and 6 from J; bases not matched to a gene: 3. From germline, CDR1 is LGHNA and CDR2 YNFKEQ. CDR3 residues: CASSQSDRNGYTF. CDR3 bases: TGTGCCAGCAGCCAATCGGACAGGAATGGCTACACCTTC.

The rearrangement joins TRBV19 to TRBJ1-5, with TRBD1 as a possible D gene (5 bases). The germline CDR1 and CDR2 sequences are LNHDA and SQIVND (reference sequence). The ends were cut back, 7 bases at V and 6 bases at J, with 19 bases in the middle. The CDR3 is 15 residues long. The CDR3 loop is CASIVSFGGGQPQHF. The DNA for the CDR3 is TGTGCCAGTATCGTCTCGTTCGGGGGGGGTCAGCCCCAGCATTTT.

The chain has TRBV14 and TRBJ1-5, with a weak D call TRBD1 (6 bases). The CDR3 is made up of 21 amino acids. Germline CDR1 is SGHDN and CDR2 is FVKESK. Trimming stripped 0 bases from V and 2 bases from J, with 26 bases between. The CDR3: CASSQERRNREIYVGNQPQHF. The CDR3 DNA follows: TGTGCCAGCAGCCAAGAAAGGAGGAACAGGGAAATTTATGTAGGCAATCAGCCCCAGCATTTT.

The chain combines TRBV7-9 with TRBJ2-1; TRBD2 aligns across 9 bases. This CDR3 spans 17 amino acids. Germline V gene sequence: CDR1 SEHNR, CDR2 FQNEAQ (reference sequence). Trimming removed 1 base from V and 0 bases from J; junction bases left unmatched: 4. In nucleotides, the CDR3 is TGTGCCAGCAGCTTAGTTAGCGGGAGTGGCTCCTACAATGAGCAGTTCTTC. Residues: CASSLVSGSGSYNEQFF.

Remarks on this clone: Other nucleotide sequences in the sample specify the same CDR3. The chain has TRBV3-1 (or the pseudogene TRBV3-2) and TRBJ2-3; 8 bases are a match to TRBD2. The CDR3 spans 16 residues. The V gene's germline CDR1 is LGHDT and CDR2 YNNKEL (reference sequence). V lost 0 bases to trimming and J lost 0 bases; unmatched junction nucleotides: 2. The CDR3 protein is CASSQEPSGSTDTQYF. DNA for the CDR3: TGTGCCAGCAGCCAAGAACCTAGCGGGAGCACAGATACGCAGTATTTT.

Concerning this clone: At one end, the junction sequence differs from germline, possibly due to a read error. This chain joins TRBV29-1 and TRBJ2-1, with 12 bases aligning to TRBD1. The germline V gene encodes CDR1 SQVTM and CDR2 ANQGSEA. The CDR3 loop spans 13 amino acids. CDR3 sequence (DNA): TGCAGCGCCAATCCGGGACAGGGGGCCCGTAGGATCTTC. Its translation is CSANPGQGARRIF.

The CDR3 DNA reads TGTGCCTCCACAACGCGGGGGAGAGAAAAACTGTTTTTT. It specifies CASTTRGREKLFF. The chain uses TRBV19 and TRBJ1-4; a possible D gene is TRBD1 (5 bases). Germline CDR1 LNHDA, CDR2 SQIVND (reference sequence). Deletions cut 11 bases from V and 8 bases from J, with 18 bases between. The CDR3 consists of 13 residues.

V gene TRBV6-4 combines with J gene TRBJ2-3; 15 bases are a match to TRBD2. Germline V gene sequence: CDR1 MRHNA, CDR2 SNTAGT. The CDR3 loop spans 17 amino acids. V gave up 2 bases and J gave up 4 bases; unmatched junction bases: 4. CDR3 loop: CASSDRTSGRAADTQYF. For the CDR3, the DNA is TGTGCCAGCAGTGACCGGACTAGCGGGAGGGCGGCAGATACGCAGTATTTT.

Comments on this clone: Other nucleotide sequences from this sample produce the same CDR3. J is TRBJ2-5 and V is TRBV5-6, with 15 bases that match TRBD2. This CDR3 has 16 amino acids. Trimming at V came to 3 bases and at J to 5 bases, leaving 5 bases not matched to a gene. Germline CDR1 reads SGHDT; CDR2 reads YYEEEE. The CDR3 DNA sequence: TGTGCCAGCAGCTGGGGACTAGCGGGAGGTCGGGAGACCCAGTACTTC. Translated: CASSWGLAGGRETQYF.

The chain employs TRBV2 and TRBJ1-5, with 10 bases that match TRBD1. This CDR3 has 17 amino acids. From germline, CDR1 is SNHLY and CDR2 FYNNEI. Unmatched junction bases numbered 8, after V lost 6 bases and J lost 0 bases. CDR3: CASRAFRDRGSNQPQHF. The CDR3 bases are TGTGCCAGCAGGGCCTTCCGGGACAGGGGTAGCAATCAGCCCCAGCATTTT.

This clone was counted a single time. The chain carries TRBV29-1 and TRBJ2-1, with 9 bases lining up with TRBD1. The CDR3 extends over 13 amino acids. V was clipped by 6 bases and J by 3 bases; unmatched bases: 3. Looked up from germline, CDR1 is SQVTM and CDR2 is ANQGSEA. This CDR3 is CSVWTGDYNEQFF. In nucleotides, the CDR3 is TGCAGCGTCTGGACAGGGGACTACAATGAGCAGTTCTTC.

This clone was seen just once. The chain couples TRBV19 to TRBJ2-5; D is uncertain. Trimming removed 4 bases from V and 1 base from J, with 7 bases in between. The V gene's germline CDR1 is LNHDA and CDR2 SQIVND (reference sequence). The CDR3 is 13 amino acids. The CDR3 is CASSTVAQETQYF. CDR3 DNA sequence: TGTGCCAGTAGTACGGTAGCCCAAGAGACCCAGTACTTC.

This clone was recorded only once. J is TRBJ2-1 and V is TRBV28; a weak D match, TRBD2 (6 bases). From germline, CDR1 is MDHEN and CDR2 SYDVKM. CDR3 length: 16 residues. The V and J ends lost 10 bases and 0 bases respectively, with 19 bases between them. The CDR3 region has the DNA TGTGCCACCGTGTCGGGGGTCACAAGCTCCTACAATGAGCAGTTCTTC. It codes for CATVSGVTSSYNEQFF.

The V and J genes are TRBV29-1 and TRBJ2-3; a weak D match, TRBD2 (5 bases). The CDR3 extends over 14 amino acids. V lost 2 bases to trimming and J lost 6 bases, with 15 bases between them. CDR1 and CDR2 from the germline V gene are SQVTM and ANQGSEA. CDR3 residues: CSVERGLESDTQYF. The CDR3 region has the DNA TGCAGCGTTGAAAGAGGGTTAGAGTCGGATACGCAGTATTTT.

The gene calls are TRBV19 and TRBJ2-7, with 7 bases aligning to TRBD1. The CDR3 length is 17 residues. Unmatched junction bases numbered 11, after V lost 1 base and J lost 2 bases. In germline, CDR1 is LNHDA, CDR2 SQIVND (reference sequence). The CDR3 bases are TGTGCCAGTAGTATAGCTTCCAAACAGGGGACACCCTACGAGCAGTACTTC. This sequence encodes CASSIASKQGTPYEQYF.

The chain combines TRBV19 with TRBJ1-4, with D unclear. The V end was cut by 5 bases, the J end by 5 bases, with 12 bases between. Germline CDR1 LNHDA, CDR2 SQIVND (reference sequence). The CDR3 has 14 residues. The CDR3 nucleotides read TGTGCCAGTAGTCTGGGTGAGGGAAATGAAAAACTGTTTTTT. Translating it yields CASSLGEGNEKLFF.

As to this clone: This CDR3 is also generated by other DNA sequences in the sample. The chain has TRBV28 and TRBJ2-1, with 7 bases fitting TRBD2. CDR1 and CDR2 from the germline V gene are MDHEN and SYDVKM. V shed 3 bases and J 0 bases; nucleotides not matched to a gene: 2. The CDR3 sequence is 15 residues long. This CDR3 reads CASSLRGSSYNEQFF. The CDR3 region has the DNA TGTGCCAGCAGTTTGCGGGGGAGCTCCTACAATGAGCAGTTCTTC.